Listed below are T cell receptor beta chains from one sample, sequenced in a study of identifying expanded T cells in peripheral blood. The protocol was immunoSEQ multiplex PCR, while the TCRdb copy is restricted to in-frame clones and leaves out a portion. Of under 150,000 clones listed, over 65% are singletons. The sequencing input was blood. These receptors were collected from a person between 18 and 70 years old in good health. CDR3s include the opening cysteine and the closing phenylalanine or tryptophan. A D gene is named only where the DNA matches it firmly. Rows give clone size only sometimes, using once, few, many, or a class for an expanded clone.

TRBJ1-5,TRBV29-1,-,TRBD1,13,TGCAGCGTTAAGGACAGGGAGAATCAGCCCCAGCATTTT,CSVKDRENQPQHF
TRBJ1-1,TRBV6-1,-,-,10,TGTGCCAGCAGGGCGACTGAAGCTTTCTTT,CASRATEAFF
TRBJ1-2,TRBV6-5,-,TRBD1,15,TGTGCCAGCAGTCCCCGGACAGGGCGAGCCTATGGCTACACCTTC,CASSPRTGRAYGYTF
TRBJ1-2,TRBV5-8,once,-,13,TGTGCCAGCAGCCCTGGGGGGGCGCCTGGCTACACCTTC,CASSPGGAPGYTF
TRBJ2-2,TRBV27,-,-,17,TGTGCCAGCAGAGGTCAGGGGACAAGATCGGGCACCGGGGAGCTGTTTTTT,CASRGQGTRSGTGELFF
TRBJ2-3,TRBV5-1,-,-,16,TGCGCCAGCAGCTTGGGAATGGGGGCTGGGGCAGATACGCAGTATTTT,CASSLGMGAGADTQYF
TRBJ1-4,TRBV6-5,-,-,12,TGTGCCAGCGGCCTTACGGATGAAAAACTGTTTTTT,CASGLTDEKLFF
TRBJ1-4,TRBV19,-,-,11,TGTGCCAGTAGTGGGGTTGAAAAACTGTTTTTT,CASSGVEKLFF
TRBJ1-2,TRBV5-1,once,-,13,TGCGCCAGCAGCTCCTTAGCGAACTATGGCTACACCTTC,CASSSLANYGYTF
TRBJ1-5,TRBV15,-,TRBD1,18,TGTGCCACCCGTCGGGCCCTCGGCCAGCAGGGGGGGAATCAGCCCCAGCATTTT,CATRRALGQQGGNQPQHF
TRBJ2-7,TRBV7-2,once,TRBD1,14,TGTGCCAGCAGTTCTGGGACAGGGGAATACGAGCAGTACTTC,CASSSGTGEYEQYF
TRBJ1-6,TRBV30,-,TRBD1,14,TGTGCCTGGGGGAAGGGACAGCCGGGTTCACCCCTCCACTTT,CAWGKGQPGSPLHF
TRBJ2-7,TRBV6-6,-,TRBD2,15,TGTGCCAGCAACCAGCCTAGCGGGGGTTACTACGAGCAGTACTTC,CASNQPSGGYYEQYF
TRBJ1-2,TRBV14,-,TRBD1,14,TGTGCCAGCAGCCCAGGGGGGTCGGACTATGGCTACACCTTC,CASSPGGSDYGYTF
TRBJ2-3,TRBV29-1,-,-,12,TGCAGCGGGGACGGAGGCACAGATACGCAGTATTTT,CSGDGGTDTQYF
TRBJ1-1,TRBV7-9,-,-,14,TGTGCCAGCAGCTCGTCCCGGGACACCCCTATAGCTTTCTTT,CASSSSRDTPIAFF
TRBJ1-1,TRBV18,-,-,13,TGTGCCAGCTCACCGACACCGAACACTGAAGCTTTCTTT,CASSPTPNTEAFF
TRBJ2-5,TRBV4-3,-,-,18,TGCGCCAGCAGCCAGAATCCCCCAGGCCCTTCGACCAGAGAGACCCAGTACTTC,CASSQNPPGPSTRETQYF
TRBJ2-1,TRBV4-3,-,-,17,TGCGCCAGCAGCCAAGGGGGGGCGGGGGCCTCCTACAATGAGCAGTTCTTC,CASSQGGAGASYNEQFF
TRBJ2-1,TRBV5-6,-,TRBD2,17,TGTGCCAGCAGCTTGGGACTAGCGGGGGCCACCTACAATGAGCAGTTCTTC,CASSLGLAGATYNEQFF
TRBJ1-4,TRBV7-6,-,-,14,TGTGCCAGCAGCTTACCAGGGGTAGGGGAAAAACTGTTTTTT,CASSLPGVGEKLFF
TRBJ2-1,TRBV18,-,-,14,TGTGCCAGCTCACCACAACGGTCCTACAATGAGCAGTTCTTC,CASSPQRSYNEQFF
TRBJ1-1,TRBV6-1,-,TRBD1,14,TGTGCCAACAAAAGACAGGGGATAAACACTGAAGCTTTCTTT,CANKRQGINTEAFF
TRBJ1-3,TRBV6-6,-,-,16,TGTGCCAGCAGTTACTCGAGCCCAGGGCCCGGAAACACCATATATTTT,CASSYSSPGPGNTIYF
TRBJ1-2,TRBV6-5,-,TRBD1,14,TGTGCCAGCATGCCCGCAGGGGGCGTTTTTGGCTACACCTTC,CASMPAGGVFGYTF
TRBJ1-5,TRBV2,-,TRBD1,15,TGTGCCAGCACAGTAGGGGGCCCCAGCAATCAGCCCCAGCATTTT,CASTVGGPSNQPQHF
TRBJ1-5,TRBV5-1,-,-,13,TGCGCCAGCAGCTTGGGCCTTAATCAGCCCCAGCATTTT,CASSLGLNQPQHF
TRBJ2-7,TRBV30,few,TRBD1,12,TGTGCCTGGAGTAAGGGACAGGGGGAGCAGTACTTC,CAWSKGQGEQYF
TRBJ2-7,TRBV18,-,-,14,TGTGCCAGCTCACCACCGACAGTATCCTACGAGCAGTACTTC,CASSPPTVSYEQYF
TRBJ2-7,TRBV19,-,TRBD1,15,TGTGCCAGTACCCCTCCCGGGACAGGGAACCACGAGCAGTACTTC,CASTPPGTGNHEQYF
TRBJ2-1,TRBV29-1,-,-,13,TGCAGCGTTGGAGGCAGGGAGTACAATGAGCAGTTCTTC,CSVGGREYNEQFF
TRBJ1-5,TRBV27,-,-,14,TGTGCCAGCAGGTCGGGGGGCAACCAGCAGCCCCAGCATTTT,CASRSGGNQQPQHF
TRBJ2-5,TRBV2,-,-,11,TGTGCCAGCAGACAAGAGGAGACCCAGTACTTC,CASRQEETQYF
TRBJ2-3,TRBV6-5,-,-,13,TGTGCCAGCAGTCCTAATACAGGTGGTACGCAGTATTTT,CASSPNTGGTQYF
TRBJ1-6,TRBV2,-,TRBD1,15,TGTGCCAGCGCCACGGACAGGACGATGCGATCACCCCTCCACTTT,CASATDRTMRSPLHF
TRBJ2-1,TRBV11-1,few,TRBD2,17,TGTGCCAGCAGCTTGGCTCGTAGGAGCGGGGGGGCGAATGAGCAGTTCTTC,CASSLARRSGGANEQFF
TRBJ2-1,TRBV7-9,-,TRBD1,16,TGTGCCAGCAGCCCCGCTCCGGGACAGGGAAGCAATGAGCAGTTCTTC,CASSPAPGQGSNEQFF
TRBJ2-3,TRBV18,-,TRBD2,16,TGTGCCAGCTCACCCCCCGGGGGGGGCGCAGGAGATACGCAGTATTTT,CASSPPGGGAGDTQYF
TRBJ1-1,TRBV7-6,-,-,15,TGTGCCAGCAGCCCCAACCAGGGGATGAACACTGAAGCTTTCTTT,CASSPNQGMNTEAFF
TRBJ1-1,TRBV19,-,-,11,TGTGCCACCATGACCGCAGCAAAAGCTTTCTTT,CATMTAAKAFF
TRBJ2-1,TRBV6-5,-,TRBD2,14,TGTGCCAGCAGTGAGCCGGGGGGGTTTAATGAGCAGTTCTTC,CASSEPGGFNEQFF
TRBJ2-3,TRBV2,-,-,19,TGTGCCAGCAGCAGTACAGGGAGACTACCCTTGATTAGCACAGATACGCAGTATTTT,CASSSTGRLPLISTDTQYF
TRBJ1-1,TRBV13,-,-,14,TGTGCCAGCAGCAGCAGGGGACAGAACACTGAAGCTTTCTTT,CASSSRGQNTEAFF
TRBJ1-2,TRBV5-1,-,-,14,TGCGCCAGCAGCAGCCTAGAGACAGAGCATGGCTACACCTTC,CASSSLETEHGYTF
TRBJ2-3,TRBV11-3,-,-,15,TGTGCCAGCAGCCCCCACCGTGGAGTTTGGGATACGCAGTATTTT,CASSPHRGVWDTQYF
TRBJ1-2,TRBV6-5,-,TRBD1,15,TGTGCCAGCAGTACCCCTAGCGGGACAGTCTATGGCTACACCTTC,CASSTPSGTVYGYTF
TRBJ1-5,TRBV6-5,once,TRBD1,15,TGTGCCAGCAGCACTTCACAGGGGAAGACTCAGCCCCAGCATTTT,CASSTSQGKTQPQHF
TRBJ1-5,TRBV29-1,-,-,12,TGCAGCGCTGGCGGTGGGGGACAGCCCCAGCATTTT,CSAGGGGQPQHF
TRBJ1-2,TRBV2,-,-,13,TGTGCCAGCAGTGAATGGCAGCTCTATGGCTACACCTTC,CASSEWQLYGYTF
TRBJ1-5,TRBV2,-,-,14,TGTGCCAGCAGGAAGGGCGGTACCAATCAGCCCCAGCATTTT,CASRKGGTNQPQHF
TRBJ2-1,TRBV25-1,-,-,16,TGTGCCAGCAGTGAATTTTATGGAAGCTCCTACAATGAGCAGTTCTTC,CASSEFYGSSYNEQFF
TRBJ2-5,TRBV20-1,-,TRBD2,11,TGCAGTGCTCCAGCGGGGGAGACCCAGTACTTC,CSAPAGETQYF